The present TCR beta chain was sequenced within a study of vaccination effects on CD4 cells after COVID-19. Study-level background: Samples came 142 and 148 days after COVID-19 diagnosis, before vaccination. Study findings and constraints: Marked contraction was observed in infection-induced and vaccine-induced clones late after vaccination.

Profiling relied on immunoSEQ multiplex PCR, and the TCRdb table lists in-frame clones only, not all of them. The sample holds 50,000 to 75,000 clones, just over 70% seen once. With about ten days of culture completed, CD4+ T cells were isolated. With 8 bases clipped from V and 8 bases from J, the junction kept 8 bases outside the gene matches. The CDR3 is 13 residues long. The germline gives CDR1 LNHNV, CDR2 YYDKDF (reference sequence). This clone was recorded a few times. Its specificity is unknown. The specimen was CD4+ T cells from PBMCs cultured without peptide, collected before COVID-19 vaccination. The sequence was obtained from a human donor who had a prior SARS-CoV-2 infection. The chain carries TRBV15 and TRBJ1-2; 10 nucleotides line up with TRBD1. CDR3: CATRRQGAPGYTF. CDR3 DNA: TGTGCCACCCGAAGACAGGGGGCGCCCGGCTACACCTTC. Drawing the rest from reference TRBV15 and TRBJ1-2, the complete variable domain is DAMVIQNPRYQVTQFGKPVTLSCSQTLNHNVMYWYQQKSSQAPKLLFHYYDKDFNNEADTPDNFQSRRPNTSFCFLDIRSPGLGDTAMYLCATRRQGAPGYTFGSGTRLTVV.